A single sample is the source of the 8 T cell receptor beta chains below, sequenced in a study of OX40 agonist ivuxolimab in advanced cancers. Library creation used the immunoSEQ multiplex PCR assay. What TCRdb holds here is the immuneACCESS table cut down to in-frame rearrangements. Part of the clones is not present; checked against another copy, under half of the missing clones reflect an unresolved V gene, and the others are unexplained. The sample yields 55,000 to 70,000 clones; about 85% were counted once. About 1.3% of the sample rests with the top ten. The sequencing here drew on CD4+ or CD8+ T cells sorted from blood, taken in a trial of the OX40 agonist ivuxolimab. The source of these receptors is an adult with an advanced solid tumor such as melanoma, head and neck, liver or kidney cancer.

The chain couples TRBV29-1 to TRBJ2-3; weak D call: TRBD2 (6 bases). Germline V gives CDR1 SQVTM, CDR2 ANQGSEA. This CDR3 is 11 amino acids long. V lost 6 bases to trimming and J lost 6 bases, with 10 bases between them. The CDR3 loop is CSVSREDTQYF. The CDR3, as DNA: TGCAGCGTCTCCCGGGAGGATACGCAGTATTTT.

The V and J genes are TRBV21-1 and TRBJ1-1. TRBV21-1 is a known pseudogene. The CDR3 loop spans 14 amino acids. The CDR3 loop reads CASSIQGRDTEAFF. The CDR3 DNA reads TGTGCCAGCAGCATACAGGGGAGGGACACTGAAGCTTTCTTT.

This clone has more than one count but fewer than ten. The CDR3 loop reads CATSSRDRFVNEQFF. The CDR3 DNA reads TGTGCCACCAGCAGCCGGGACAGATTCGTCAATGAGCAGTTCTTC. The J gene is TRBJ2-1, the V gene TRBV15; 7 bases match TRBD1. V gave up 3 bases and J gave up 6 bases; unmatched junction bases: 8. This CDR3 region has 15 residues. Per germline, CDR1 LNHNV and CDR2 YYDKDF (reference sequence). The complete variable domain, with remaining parts taken from reference TRBV15 and TRBJ2-1, reads DAMVIQNPRYQVTQFGKPVTLSCSQTLNHNVMYWYQQKSSQAPKLLFHYYDKDFNNEADTPDNFQSRRPNTSFCFLDIRSPGLGDTAMYLCATSSRDRFVNEQFFGPGTRLTVL.

The J gene is TRBJ1-1, the V gene TRBV5-6; 10 nucleotides match TRBD1. Germline V CDR1 and CDR2: SGHDT, YYEEEE. The CDR3 runs to 15 residues. J gave up 5 bases and V 2 bases, and 6 bases lay outside the gene matches. This CDR3 is CASSLLGQGGTEAFF. DNA of the CDR3: TGTGCCAGCAGCTTATTAGGACAGGGGGGGACTGAAGCTTTCTTT.

J is TRBJ2-1 and V is TRBV6-5; TRBD2 might be the D (6 bases). Between the trimmed V and J ends, which lost 7 bases and 4 bases, there was a span of 14 bases. The CDR3 is 14 residues long. Germline CDR1 MNHEY, CDR2 SVGAGI. Written as DNA, the CDR3 is TGTGCCAGCACCAGTCGAGGGAGGTACAATGAGCAGTTCTTC. It yields the protein CASTSRGRYNEQFF.

V and J are TRBV15 and TRBJ2-5; weak D call: TRBD1 (6 bases). Near its end, the DNA agrees better with TRBJ2-7, so the J call may be wrong. There are 13 residues in the CDR3. The germline V gene has CDR1 LNHNV and CDR2 YYDKDF (reference sequence). The DNA of the CDR3 is TGTGCCACCAGCGTAAACAGGGAATACGAGCAGTACTTC. Protein product: CATSVNREYEQYF.

This clone appeared a few times. The gene calls are TRBV30 and TRBJ2-3; no definite D call. CDR3 length equals 13 residues. V lost 1 base to trimming and J lost 1 base, with 6 bases between them. Per the germline V gene, CDR1 is GTSNPN and CDR2 is SVGIG (reference sequence). The CDR3 is CAWSGGGTDTQYF. CDR3 nucleotides: TGTGCCTGGAGTGGTGGAGGCACAGATACGCAGTATTTT. The whole variable domain, remainder taken from reference TRBV30 and TRBJ2-3, is SQTIHQWPATLVQPVGSPLSLECTVEGTSNPNLYWYRQAAGRGLQLLFYSVGIGQISSEVPQNLSASRPQDRQFILSSKKLLLSDSGFYLCAWSGGGTDTQYFGPGTRLTVL.

This chain links TRBV28 with TRBJ2-7, with D unresolved. Trimming removed 3 bases at V and 7 bases at J, with 10 bases between. The length of the CDR3 is 12 residues. Looked up from germline, CDR1 is MDHEN and CDR2 is SYDVKM. The CDR3 nucleotides read TGTGCCAGCAGTTTGGAGCACGGGGAGCAGTACTTC. Its translation is CASSLEHGEQYF.